Each of the 9 T cell receptor beta chains below was sequenced from the same sample in a study of patients and donors after allogeneic stem cell transplantation. TCRdb passed the RT-PCR reads through MiXCR, listing each CDR3 protein once. The top ten hold 6% to 8% of the sample, which has hundreds of thousands of distinct CDR3 sequences, around 16% seen once. Sequencing was performed on blood, either unsorted or a sorted T cell fraction (not recorded which). These receptors all stem from a human donor who was either an allogeneic HSCT recipient or a stem cell or donor lymphocyte infusion donor (not recorded which). It is not recorded whose cells these are; they may come from a transplant donor.

This clonotype was observed a handful of times. CDR3 DNA: TGTGCCAGCAGCCAAGACAGGGGGCTAAGTCGAGGCTACACCTTC. Translated: CASSQDRGLSRGYTF. V gene TRBV14 combines with J gene TRBJ1-2; TRBD1 agrees at 8 bases. Looked up from germline, CDR1 is SGHDN and CDR2 is FVKESK. CDR3 size: 15 residues. Trimming removed 0 bases from V and 8 bases from J; junction bases left unmatched: 8. Complete variable domain (other parts from reference TRBV14 and TRBJ1-2): EAGVTQFPSHSVIEKGQTVTLRCDPISGHDNLYWYRRVMGKEIKFLLHFVKESKQDESGMPNNRFLAERTGGTYSTLKVQPAELEDSGVYFCASSQDRGLSRGYTFGSGTRLTVV.

The J gene is TRBJ1-2, the V gene TRBV7-9, with no clear D. Germline loops: CDR1 SEHNR, CDR2 FQNEAQ (reference sequence). Trimming left V 2 bases short and J 8 bases short, with 9 bases between. The CDR3 consists of 12 residues. CDR3 sequence: CASSLSLGGYTF. In DNA, the CDR3 is TGTGCCAGCAGCTTATCCCTAGGCGGCTACACCTTC. The entire variable domain, with the rest obtained from reference TRBV7-9 and TRBJ1-2, is as follows: DTGVSQNPRHKITKRGQNVTFRCDPISEHNRLYWYRQTLGQGPEFLTYFQNEAQLEKSRLLSDRFSAERPKGSFSTLEIQRTEQGDSAMYLCASSLSLGGYTFGSGTRLTVV.

At least ten counts were recorded for this clonotype. The chain joins TRBV20-1 to TRBJ1-1; TRBD1 might be the D (5 bases). Per the germline V gene, CDR1 is DFQATT and CDR2 is SNEGSKA (reference sequence). Trimming removed 1 base at V and 0 bases at J, with 9 bases between. The CDR3 has 14 amino acids. The CDR3 is CSARAWGLNTEAFF. DNA for the CDR3: TGCAGTGCTAGAGCCTGGGGCTTGAACACTGAAGCTTTCTTT.

In its sample, this clonotype was seen many times. The rearrangement joins TRBV7-8 to TRBJ1-5; a possible D gene is TRBD1 (6 bases). The germline V gene has CDR1 SGHVS and CDR2 FQNEAQ. Trimming stripped 4 bases from V and 4 bases from J, with 20 bases between. This CDR3 is built from 17 residues. CDR3: CASSSLGQLTPNQPQHF. The CDR3 DNA reads as TGTGCCAGCAGCTCTTTAGGACAGTTAACACCTAATCAGCCCCAGCATTTT.

The table lists this clonotype with a few counts. The chain combines TRBV6-5 with TRBJ2-2; D is undetermined. Germline loops: CDR1 MNHEY, CDR2 SVGAGI. The germline V and J ends were trimmed by 0 bases and 3 bases, with 8 bases remaining between them. There are 15 residues in the CDR3. The CDR3 protein is CASSYSGLYTGELFF. The CDR3 coding sequence is TGTGCCAGCAGTTACTCAGGGTTATACACCGGGGAGCTGTTTTTT.

This clonotype appeared a few times. The genes are TRBV11-2 and TRBJ2-5, with D hard to call. The CDR3 has 13 residues. Trimming shortened V by 5 bases and J by 9 bases, and 16 bases separated the two germline ends. Germline V CDR1 and CDR2: SGHAT, FQNNGV. CDR3 region: CASSPLRLRSQYF. The CDR3 coding sequence is TGTGCCAGCAGCCCATTGAGACTTCGTTCCCAGTACTTC.

The gene calls are TRBV5-4 and TRBJ2-4; 12 bases fit TRBD1. The CDR3 extends over 19 amino acids. Germline loops: CDR1 SGHNT, CDR2 YYREEE (reference sequence). Germline trimming cut 1 base from V and 0 bases from J; bases unmatched to any gene: 8. The CDR3 reads CASSLPGTGGLVAKNIQYF. The CDR3 DNA sequence: TGTGCCAGCAGCTTGCCCGGGACAGGGGGCCTTGTAGCCAAAAACATTCAGTACTTC.

The V call is TRBV18, the J call TRBJ2-7; 10 positions match TRBD1. The germline CDR1 and CDR2 sequences are KGHSH and LQKENI. The CDR3 is made up of 15 amino acids. Germline trimming cut 4 bases from V and 6 bases from J; bases unmatched to any gene: 9. CDR3 region: CASSQMTTGGGEQYF. The DNA for the CDR3 is TGTGCCAGCTCACAAATGACGACAGGGGGCGGCGAGCAGTACTTC.

This clonotype was picked up many times. This chain links TRBV5-1 with TRBJ2-1, with 7 nucleotides matching TRBD1. The CDR3 runs to 15 residues. Per germline, CDR1 SGHRS and CDR2 YFSETQ. V shed 3 bases and J 1 base; nucleotides not matched to a gene: 4. Here the CDR3 DNA reads TGCGCCAGCAGCTCCGACAGGGCGTCCTACAATGAGCAGTTCTTC. This gives the protein CASSSDRASYNEQFF.